Each of the 22 T cell receptor beta chains below was sequenced from the same sample in a study of blood T cell repertoires in COVID-19. TCRdb's copy holds only in-frame clones and misses some; the assay was immunoSEQ multiplex PCR. This sample has 150,000 to 250,000 clones, with about four fifths found just once. Material for sequencing was peripheral blood. The receptors shown here come from a woman between 40 and 55 years old with COVID-19, enrolled during active disease.

The table lists this clone with many counts. CDR3 sequence reads: CASSSFSDGDEQFF. CDR3 nucleotides: TGTGCCAGCAGCAGTTTTTCCGACGGGGATGAGCAGTTCTTC. This sequence joins TRBV7-9 and TRBJ2-1; a possible D gene is TRBD2 (5 bases). The CDR3 consists of 14 residues. V shed 5 bases and J shed 8 bases, with 16 bases lying between them. The germline V gene encodes CDR1 SEHNR and CDR2 FQNEAQ (reference sequence).

This clone was seen once. The chain carries TRBV3-1 (or the pseudogene TRBV3-2) and TRBJ1-2, with 9 bases matching TRBD1. The trim removed 4 bases at V and 4 bases at J, leaving 10 bases unmatched. The CDR3 totals 16 residues. Per the germline V gene, CDR1 is LGHDT and CDR2 is YNNKEL (reference sequence). The CDR3 loop is CASSLNGRQGVYGYTF. The CDR3 nucleotides are TGTGCCAGCAGCCTGAACGGGCGACAGGGGGTCTATGGCTACACCTTC.

The rearrangement uses TRBV19 and TRBJ2-1, with D possibly TRBD2 on 7 matching bases. Per the germline V gene, CDR1 is LNHDA and CDR2 is SQIVND (reference sequence). This CDR3 has 15 amino acids. V was pared by 8 bases and J by 7 bases, with 21 bases between. For the CDR3, the DNA is TGTGCCAGTTCTGATAGGGGGGGCCTGGGGAATGAGCAGTTCTTC. The encoded protein is CASSDRGGLGNEQFF. Full variable domain (rest looked up from reference TRBV19 and TRBJ2-1): DGGITQSPKYLFRKEGQNVTLSCEQNLNHDAMYWYRQDPGQGLRLIYYSQIVNDFQKGDIAEGYSVSREKKESFPLTVTSAQKNPTAFYLCASSDRGGLGNEQFFGPGTRLTVL.

The genes are TRBV13 and TRBJ2-3; TRBD2 matches at 9 bases. CDR3 length: 16 residues. With 3 bases clipped from V and 0 bases from J, the junction kept 4 bases outside the gene matches. Germline lookup yields CDR1 PRHDT and CDR2 FYEKMQ (reference sequence). In DNA, the CDR3 is TGTGCCAGCAGCTTTGCGGGGGGGCCTAGCACAGATACGCAGTATTTT. Translated: CASSFAGGPSTDTQYF. Based on the CDR3 plus reference TRBV13 and TRBJ2-3, the full variable domain is AAGVIQSPRHLIKEKRETATLKCYPIPRHDTVYWYQQGPGQDPQFLISFYEKMQSDKGSIPDRFSAQQFSDYHSELNMSSLELGDSALYFCASSFAGGPSTDTQYFGPGTRLTVL.

The chain has TRBV6-1 and TRBJ2-2; the D gene is possibly TRBD2 (7 bases). Trimming cost V 3 bases and J 1 base, with 18 bases left between them. Germline CDR1 MNHNS, CDR2 SASEGT. CDR3 length: 18 residues. This CDR3 is CASSDISGGVMNTGELFF. The CDR3 nucleotides are TGTGCCAGCAGTGATATTTCGGGGGGCGTTATGAACACCGGGGAGCTGTTTTTT.

The chain is built from TRBV20-1 and TRBJ2-1; 7 bases agree with TRBD1. The CDR3 is made up of 11 amino acids. With V trimmed by 4 bases and J by 10 bases, 4 bases remained unmatched. Germline-derived CDR1 and CDR2 are DFQATT and SNEGSKA (reference sequence). The CDR3 DNA sequence: TGCAGTGCTACAACAGGGGACGAGCAGTTCTTC. Translated, it gives CSATTGDEQFF.

The genes are TRBV4-3 and TRBJ1-4; possibly TRBD1 for D (5 bases). V was cut by 1 base and J by 4 bases, with 7 bases left in between. In germline, CDR1 is LGHNA, CDR2 YSLEER. The CDR3 consists of 14 residues. This CDR3 reads CASSQGQGNEKLFF. The DNA of the CDR3 is TGCGCCAGCAGCCAAGGGCAGGGTAATGAAAAACTGTTTTTT.

This clone has more than one count but fewer than ten. The J gene is TRBJ1-5, the V gene TRBV7-2; the D gene is possibly TRBD1 (5 bases). Germline V gives CDR1 SGHTA, CDR2 FQGNSA. Deletions cut 3 bases from V and 9 bases from J, with 12 bases between. CDR3 length equals 13 residues. This CDR3 reads CASSLDGGGPQHF. Written as DNA, the CDR3 is TGTGCCAGCAGCTTGGACGGGGGGGGGCCCCAGCATTTT.

The CDR3: CASSQGAASYEQYF. CDR3 bases: TGTGCCAGCAGCCAAGGAGCGGCCTCCTACGAGCAGTACTTC. The chain combines TRBV3-1 (or the pseudogene TRBV3-2) with TRBJ2-7; D possibly corresponds to TRBD2 (5 bases). Germline lookup yields CDR1 LGHDT and CDR2 YNNKEL (reference sequence). The V end lost 1 base, the J end lost 0 bases, and 7 bases lay between the germline ends. This CDR3 region has 14 residues.

This chain joins TRBV28 and TRBJ1-5; possible D gene TRBD1, 6 bases. The CDR3 is made up of 21 amino acids. Deletions cut 2 bases from V and 6 bases from J, with 32 bases between. Germline values: CDR1 MDHEN, CDR2 SYDVKM. The CDR3: CASSLGAVVRDRGGDGQPQHF. Here the CDR3 DNA reads TGTGCCAGCAGTTTAGGGGCGGTTGTAAGAGACAGAGGGGGGGACGGTCAGCCCCAGCATTTT.

CDR3 coding DNA: TGTGCCAGCAGCTTGGACATGAACCCCACAGATACGCAGTATTTT. Translation: CASSLDMNPTDTQYF. The rearrangement links TRBV11-3 to TRBJ2-3; D is possibly TRBD1 (5 bases). Germline CDR1 reads SGHNT; CDR2 reads YENEEA. The CDR3 loop spans 15 amino acids. V was cut by 3 bases and J by 2 bases, with 12 bases left in between.

This rearrangement joins TRBV5-1 to TRBJ1-2; 10 nucleotides agree with TRBD1. Germline trimming cut 0 bases from V and 14 bases from J; bases unmatched to any gene: 7. The germline gives CDR1 SGHRS, CDR2 YFSETQ. CDR3 length: 13 amino acids. The CDR3 loop is CASSLARDRGLTF. The CDR3 DNA sequence: TGCGCCAGCAGCTTGGCCCGGGACAGGGGTTTAACCTTC.

The gene calls are TRBV4-3 and TRBJ2-2, with a weak D call TRBD2 (6 bases). The germline CDR1 and CDR2 sequences are LGHNA and YSLEER. The V and J ends lost 4 bases and 4 bases respectively, with 25 bases between them. The CDR3 is made up of 19 amino acids. DNA for the CDR3: TGCGCCAGCAGCCTCCGGTCAGCCGGGACTTCCTTGGGCACCGGGGAGCTGTTTTTT. Residues: CASSLRSAGTSLGTGELFF.

This rearrangement joins TRBV10-3 to TRBJ1-5, with 9 nucleotides matching TRBD1. V lost 4 bases to trimming and J lost 1 base; unmatched junction nucleotides: 5. In germline, CDR1 is ENHRY, CDR2 SYGVKD. This CDR3 is built from 16 residues. CDR3 residues: CAISGGTGMSNQPQHF. CDR3 bases: TGTGCCATCAGTGGCGGGACAGGGATGAGCAATCAGCCCCAGCATTTT.

The chain combines TRBV5-6 with TRBJ1-1; unclear D gene. Trimming cost V 1 base and J 9 bases, with 16 bases left between them. The CDR3 has 14 residues. Germline V CDR1 and CDR2: SGHDT, YYEEEE. The CDR3 is CASSLIGRGSQAFF. The CDR3 DNA follows: TGTGCCAGCAGCTTGATTGGCCGCGGATCTCAAGCTTTCTTT.

The chain recombines TRBV9 with TRBJ2-3, with a tentative D call TRBD2 (6 bases). Germline values: CDR1 SGDLS, CDR2 YYNGEE. Trimming cost V 2 bases and J 3 bases, with 13 bases left between them. CDR3 length equals 15 residues. CDR3 bases: TGTGCCAGCAGCGTTGGGCTAGCGATAACAGATACGCAGTATTTT. Translated, it gives CASSVGLAITDTQYF.

The J gene is TRBJ2-7, the V gene TRBV6-6, with 12 bases fitting TRBD2. The germline V gene has CDR1 MNHNY and CDR2 SVGAGI (reference sequence). The CDR3 consists of 14 residues. The V gene end was trimmed by 7 bases and the J gene end by 3 bases; junction bases not matched to a gene: 4. CDR3: CASTRTSGDYEQYF. The CDR3 coding sequence is TGTGCCAGCACACGGACTAGCGGGGACTACGAGCAGTACTTC.

In its sample, this clone was seen many times. This chain uses TRBV6-5 with TRBJ1-5; D not certain. This CDR3 has 13 residues. Trimming removed 6 bases at V and 1 base at J, with 7 bases between. In germline, CDR1 is MNHEY, CDR2 SVGAGI. CDR3 region: CASRGGSNQPQHF. Here the CDR3 DNA reads TGTGCCAGCAGGGGAGGGAGCAATCAGCCCCAGCATTTT.

The chain uses TRBV5-5 and TRBJ1-1, with a possible D match to TRBD1 (6 bases). CDR1 and CDR2 (germline): SGHKS, YYEKEE (reference sequence). CDR3 length equals 14 residues. V was pared by 1 base and J by 7 bases, with 14 bases between. The CDR3 bases are TGTGCCAGCAGCTTGTCGGGGGGCGCAGGTGAAGCTTTCTTT. It encodes CASSLSGGAGEAFF.

In its sample, this clone was seen once. V and J are TRBV2 and TRBJ2-3, with D tentatively TRBD1 (5 bases). The CDR3 consists of 15 residues. In germline, CDR1 is SNHLY, CDR2 FYNNEI. The V gene lost 6 bases and the J gene lost 4 bases, with 17 bases spanning the gap. Written as DNA, the CDR3 is TGTGCCAGCAGATTCCCCGACAGATACGCAGATACGCAGTATTTT. Translation gives CASRFPDRYADTQYF.

This clone occurred once. This chain uses TRBV9 with TRBJ1-2; perhaps TRBD1 as D (6 bases). From germline, CDR1 is SGDLS and CDR2 YYNGEE. The V and J ends lost 0 bases and 7 bases respectively, with 16 bases between them. The CDR3 is 15 residues long. The CDR3 here is CASSVGPGGQSGYTF. The CDR3 nucleotides read TGTGCCAGCAGCGTAGGCCCCGGGGGGCAGAGTGGCTACACCTTC.

This chain links TRBV5-4 with TRBJ1-1, with a tentative D call TRBD1 (6 bases). Germline-derived CDR1 and CDR2 are SGHNT and YYREEE (reference sequence). The CDR3 runs 14 residues. Trimming removed 2 bases from V and 6 bases from J, with 14 bases in between. The CDR3 coding sequence is TGTGCCAGCAGCTTTCAGGGGTTGAGCGCTGAAGCTTTCTTT. It translates to CASSFQGLSAEAFF.